The entry that follows covers one T cell receptor beta chain sequence. This entry comes from a study of blood T cell repertoires in COVID-19. Overall study context: Sites in the United States, Italy and Spain provided acute and convalescent COVID-19 samples. Sources were T cells, B-cell-depleted T cells, or PBMCs; the material itself was cDNA or gDNA.

V lost 3 bases, J lost 3 bases, and 7 bases stayed unmatched. Germline CDR1 is SGHRS and CDR2 is YFSETQ. This CDR3 has 15 amino acids. Produced via immunoSEQ multiplex PCR; TCRdb's table is partial and in-frame only. The profile shows about 73,000 clones, about 83% of them singletons. Sequencing input: peripheral blood. This clonotype originated in a woman aged 55-69 years with acute or convalescent COVID-19. The chain combines TRBV5-1 with TRBJ1-1; 8 nucleotides match TRBD1. The DNA for the CDR3 is TGCGCCAGCAGCTCAAAGACAGGGGCCTACACTGAAGCTTTCTTT. The encoded protein is CASSSKTGAYTEAFF.